These 5 T cell receptor beta chains originate from one sample sequenced in a study of shared T cell receptors in the human thymus. TCRdb's copy holds only in-frame clones and misses some; the assay was immunoSEQ multiplex PCR. The profile covers about 500,000 clones, with about 84% appearing a single time and around 0.012% taken by the ten largest. Separately, the same data were catalogued under a study of human thymus T cells.

The sequencing input was thymocytes. All receptors come from a boy in the first two years of life with a congenital heart defect.

This clone was observed a few times. The rearrangement links TRBV9 to TRBJ2-1, with TRBD2 as a possible D gene (6 bases). V lost 3 bases and J lost 0, with 16 bases in between. The CDR3 has 17 residues. Germline-derived CDR1 and CDR2 are SGDLS and YYNGEE. The CDR3 loop reads CASSAPPSESSYNEQFF. The CDR3 nucleotides are TGTGCCAGCAGCGCTCCCCCTAGCGAGAGCTCCTACAATGAGCAGTTCTTC.

The chain uses TRBV28 and TRBJ1-2; a possible D gene is TRBD1 (6 bases). In germline, CDR1 is MDHEN, CDR2 SYDVKM. V was trimmed by 5 bases and J by 4 bases, leaving 20 bases between them. The CDR3 has 16 residues. The CDR3 DNA reads as TGTGCCAGCAGTCCACAGCCGGGACACCAAGCCTATGGCTACACCTTC. Residues: CASSPQPGHQAYGYTF.

The rearrangement uses TRBV4-3 and TRBJ1-4; no definite D call. The CDR3 length is 15 residues. V was cut by 4 bases and J by 0 bases, with 9 bases left in between. Per the germline V gene, CDR1 is LGHNA and CDR2 is YSLEER. The CDR3 bases are TGCGCCAGCAGCCCCCGCGTGGCAACTAATGAAAAACTGTTTTTT. Its protein is CASSPRVATNEKLFF.

With respect to this clone: The junction departs from germline at one end; a sequencing error may be responsible. The gene calls are TRBV28 and TRBJ2-7, with D perhaps TRBD2 (6 bases). The CDR3 length is 14 residues. The V gene's germline CDR1 is MDHEN and CDR2 SYDVKM. The CDR3 sequence is CANSLAREVDEQYF. DNA of the CDR3: TGTGCCAACAGTTTAGCGAGGGAGGTCGACGAGCAGTACTTC.

The V and J genes are TRBV29-1 and TRBJ2-1; weak D call: TRBD1 (7 bases). Germline CDR1 SQVTM, CDR2 ANQGSEA. V shed 2 bases and J shed 4 bases, with 15 bases lying between them. CDR3 length: 15 amino acids. CDR3 DNA: TGCAGCGTTGAACGGGGGACAGCGCTTTACAATGAGCAGTTCTTC. It codes for CSVERGTALYNEQFF.